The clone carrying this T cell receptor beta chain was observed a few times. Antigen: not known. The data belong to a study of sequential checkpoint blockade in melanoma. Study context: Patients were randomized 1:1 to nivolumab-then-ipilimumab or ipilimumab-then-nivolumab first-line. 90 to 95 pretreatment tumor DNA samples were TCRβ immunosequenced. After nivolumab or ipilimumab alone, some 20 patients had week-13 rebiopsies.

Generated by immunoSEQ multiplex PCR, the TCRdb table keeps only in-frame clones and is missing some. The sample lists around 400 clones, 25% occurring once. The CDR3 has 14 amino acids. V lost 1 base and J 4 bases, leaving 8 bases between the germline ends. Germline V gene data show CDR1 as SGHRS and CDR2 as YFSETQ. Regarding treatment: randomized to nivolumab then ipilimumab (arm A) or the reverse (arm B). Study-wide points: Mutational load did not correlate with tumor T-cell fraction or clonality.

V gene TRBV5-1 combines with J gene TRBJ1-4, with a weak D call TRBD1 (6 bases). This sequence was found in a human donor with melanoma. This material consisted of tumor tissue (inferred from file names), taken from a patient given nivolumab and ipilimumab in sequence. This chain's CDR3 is CASSLTGFNEKLFF. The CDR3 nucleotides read TGCGCCAGCAGCTTGACAGGGTTTAATGAAAAACTGTTTTTT.